The subject of this entry is one T cell receptor (beta chain). TCRdb reprocessed the 5' RACE reads; each CDR3 protein has one entry and no DNA is given. This sample's clone table lists 150,000 or so distinct CDR3 sequences. These data belong to a study of T cells expressing NK-cell markers. Study information: Sequencing covered eight donors, seven HCMV-seropositive and one seronegative.

The V gene's germline CDR1 is LNHNV and CDR2 YYDKDF (reference sequence). The CDR3 is made up of 17 amino acids. The chain employs TRBV15 and TRBJ2-1; checking the TCRdb D call of TRBD1 is not possible without DNA. The sample consisted of blood T cells: a sorted CD56 or NKG2C T cell subset, CD4+ or CD8+ T cells, or bulk PBMC T cells (not recorded which). The clonotype was recovered from a woman in her forties or fifties in good health. CDR3 loop: CATSRDRRGSSYNEQFF.